Listed below are T cell receptor beta chains from one sample, sequenced in a study of blood T cell repertoires in COVID-19. TCRdb's copy holds only in-frame clones and misses some; the assay was immunoSEQ multiplex PCR. The table includes approximately 350,000 clones, 80% to 90% detected once. The sequencing input was PBMCs or T cells enriched from blood (not recorded which). Source of these receptors: a man between 18 and 35 years old who had recovered from COVID-19. Both conserved end residues are trimmed from each CDR3.

>TRBV2|13
ASKQRAGVQETQY
>TRBV7-6|12
ASSLGQGREKLF
>TRBV6-5|11
ASSQDRGYGYT
>TRBV6-5|10
ASSYDSYGYT
>TRBV5-1|14
ASSPRGLPNTGELF
>TRBV19|12
ASSITGGGTEAF
>TRBV5-8|13
ASSLSRGGAREQF
>TRBV29-1|13
SVGTSGRAYNEQF
>TRBV4-2|16
ASSQSRGGTANTGELF
>TRBV28|16
ASNLGGTGNPTNEKLF
>TRBV6-5|13
ASSRTGYSTDTQY
>TRBV19|14
ASSIESGQMNTEAF
>TRBV25-1|12
ASIGAGQRDEQF
>TRBV28|9
ASRRAGEQF
>TRBV11-2|15
ASSSPGQQIANYGYT
>TRBV6-2/TRBV6-3|11
ASSYRRPGELF
>TRBV6-5|13
ASRAKQGSNQPQH
>TRBV6-2/TRBV6-3|12
ASSADRGYTEAF
>TRBV2|12
ASSDGRDASPLH
>TRBV5-1|14
ASRRASGNTYNEQF
>TRBV5-1|14
ASTTYPTGGNYGYT
>TRBV6-1|14
ASSASQGLSAYEQY
>TRBV5-5|12
ASSYWGTGETQY
>TRBV6-5|11
ASSNGGADTQY
>TRBV29-1|11
SVETGGSYEQY
>TRBV11-2|14
ASSLPAPGRKETQY
>TRBV3-1/TRBV3-2|11
ASSQESGYGYT
>TRBV30|10
AWNLGQETQY
>TRBV25-1|8
ASRQGEQY
>TRBV9|12
ASSFYQQGRGYT
>TRBV5-4|12
ASSYGQGNSPLH
>TRBV28|12
ASRTGGSFDEQF
>TRBV15|10
ATSKGVEEQY
>TRBV5-1|14
ASSLEAPGVSEKLF
>TRBV19|16
ASSILSTGQEYNSPLH
>TRBV2|11
ASSVEGRETQY
>TRBV11-3|12
ASSLGRGADEQY
>TRBV28|13
ASSFGRKGNQPQH
>TRBV29-1|11
SVQDGGGLEQY
>TRBV28|12
ASNPSGQGQPQH
>TRBV19|12
ASSSAGNTGELF
>TRBV6-1|13
ASSEMAGSSYEQY
>TRBV2|15
ASSEPRGGRSAGEQY
>TRBV6-5|12
ASRTGQYNNEQF
>TRBV12-3/TRBV12-4|10
ASSLSQGSEY
>TRBV6-1|13
ASSESTGSGNTIY
>TRBV9|13
ASSVDDNTYYEQY
>TRBV10-3|12
AISEGQYGQPQH